The sequence of this T cell receptor beta chain was determined in a study of T cells expressing NK-cell markers. Study findings and constraints: A range of about 1.0-7.5% of CD8+ T cells consisted of dominant NKG2C+ clonotypes in roughly 6 donors.

CDR3 size: 13 residues. In germline, CDR1 is SGHAT, CDR2 FQNNGV. A remark on this clonotype: What it binds is unknown.

Using the 5' RACE reads, TCRdb records one entry per CDR3 protein without DNA. This sample's table has about 540,000 distinct CDR3 sequences. This chain joins TRBV11-2 and TRBJ1-1; TCRdb picks TRBD1, but there is no DNA to check that call. The sequenced sample was blood T cells: a sorted CD56 or NKG2C T cell subset, CD4+ or CD8+ T cells, or bulk PBMC T cells (not recorded which). The clonotype comes from a man younger than 35 in good health. The CDR3 region is CASISGGGTEAFF.